This T cell receptor beta chain originates from a study of CD8+CD57+ T cells in acquired aplastic anemia. Study-wide context: When averaged, DNA from sorted CD4+ and CD8+ cells came to 3 to 3.5 ug.

Individuals selected for sequencing had exhibited CD8+CD57+ cell expansion on flow cytometry. When blood sampling took place, the patients had received no therapy. Both TCR beta VDJ combination and CDR3 sequence profiling were carried out. Genomic DNA was the template for this profiling. One entry per CDR3 protein results from TCRdb running MiXCR on the reads. The sample has roughly 250,000 distinct CDR3 sequences; approximately 50% are singletons. General study findings and limits: Some 30 was the count of CD8+ CDR3 sequences that patients shared with controls. Significant differences in CD8+ Simpson's diversity were not observed between patients and controls.

Trimming took 5 bases from V and 5 from J, leaving 15 bases between them. In germline, CDR1 is SEHNR, CDR2 FQNEAQ (reference sequence). The CDR3 loop spans 14 amino acids. This clonotype appeared a few times. Antigen specificity is unknown. Sequenced material: sorted CD4+, CD8+, or CD8+CD57+ T cells (not recorded which) from PBMCs. This TCR was sampled from a human donor with aplastic anemia. This sequence joins TRBV7-9 and TRBJ2-5; no reliable D call. This CDR3 is CASSATSLQETQYF. The CDR3 DNA reads as TGTGCCAGCAGCGCGACTTCTTTGCAGGAGACCCAGTACTTC.